This T cell receptor beta chain was identified in a study of blood T cell repertoires in COVID-19. Across the study: The study drew acute and convalescent COVID-19 samples from the United States, Italy and Spain. T cells, B-cell-depleted T cells, or PBMCs provided the cDNA or gDNA that served as material.

V shed 5 bases, J shed 6 bases, and the junction held 13 bases outside the gene matches. The germline CDR1 and CDR2 sequences are SGHVS and FQNEAQ. The CDR3 covers 16 residues. In its sample, this clone was seen a few times. Patients from Seattle were sampled longitudinally, starting during active infection. Per the original data handling: Cell counts per sample came from amplifying reference gene primers. Clones were sequenced by immunoSEQ multiplex PCR, and TCRdb holds only the in-frame ones, with some missing. That table gives V, J and clone size, and the DNA gave D and trimming. The profile shows 120,000 or so clones, over 85% of them singletons.

The rearrangement joins TRBV7-8 to TRBJ2-7, with TRBD2 matching over 10 bases. The source of this sequence is a man aged 60-69 years with COVID-19, enrolled during active disease. What was sequenced was peripheral blood. The CDR3 DNA reads TGTGCCAGCAGCACCCCCGGGACTAGCGAGGGGATCGAGCAGTACTTC. It specifies CASSTPGTSEGIEQYF.